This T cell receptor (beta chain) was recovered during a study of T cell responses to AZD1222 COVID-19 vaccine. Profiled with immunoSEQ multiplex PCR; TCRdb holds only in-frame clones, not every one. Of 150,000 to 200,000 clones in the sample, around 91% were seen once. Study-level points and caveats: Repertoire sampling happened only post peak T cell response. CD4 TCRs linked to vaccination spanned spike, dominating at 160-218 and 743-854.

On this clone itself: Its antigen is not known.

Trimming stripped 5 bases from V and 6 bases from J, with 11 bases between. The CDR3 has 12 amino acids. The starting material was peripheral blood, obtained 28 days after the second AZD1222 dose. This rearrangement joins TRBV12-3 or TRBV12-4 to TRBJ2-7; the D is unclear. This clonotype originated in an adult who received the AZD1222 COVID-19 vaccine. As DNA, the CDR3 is TGTGCCAGCAGTAGTCAGTTAGGCGAGCAGTACTTC. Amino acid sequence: CASSSQLGEQYF.